These 8 T cell receptor beta chains share one sample of origin, sequenced in a study of metastatic and nonmetastatic thyroid tumors. TCRdb reanalyzed the PCR reads via MiXCR. The table has about 20,000 clones, about a sixth seen once. Prior to thyroid surgery, none of the patients had received any treatment. Sequencing was performed on blood. The source of these receptors is a female donor with papillary thyroid cancer or a benign thyroid nodule (not recorded which). Some clones in this sample may be carry-over from other donors' samples.

This clone qualifies as medium-sized (0.01 to 0.1%). In the same sample, other DNA sequences code for this CDR3. The chain links TRBV6-1 to TRBJ1-2; D ambiguous. Trimming removed 6 bases from V and 1 base from J, with 15 bases in between. CDR3 length equals 15 residues. CDR1 and CDR2 from the germline V gene are MNHNS and SASEGT. The CDR3 bases are TGTGCCAGCAGATATGGCTCAGGTCTTAACTATGGCTACACCTTC. Residues: CASRYGSGLNYGYTF.

This clone was detected many times. The V and J genes are TRBV2 and TRBJ1-1; weak D call: TRBD1 (6 bases). V was clipped by 2 bases and J by 4 bases, with 11 bases between them. The CDR3 is 14 amino acids. Germline V lookup: CDR1 SNHLY, CDR2 FYNNEI. The CDR3 DNA reads as TGTGCCAGCAGTGAAAATCAGGGGAGCACTGAAGCTTTCTTT. This codes for CASSENQGSTEAFF.

In this sample, this clone turned up a few times. Given a much more abundant clone one base away, this may be a read error. V is TRBV28 and J is TRBJ2-5; weak D call: TRBD2 (5 bases). CDR3 size: 16 residues. Per germline, CDR1 MDHEN and CDR2 SYDVKM. The CDR3 is CASSSRTEVPQETRYF. As DNA, the CDR3 is TGTGCCAGCAGTTCCAGGACGGAGGTACCCCAAGAGACCCGGTACTTC.

The CDR3 nucleotides read TGCAGTCCCCTTGGCCTAGGGTCTAGCGGGGGGGAAAGCACAGATACGCAGTATTTT. Translation: CSPLGLGSSGGESTDTQYF. The V and J genes are TRBV20-1 and TRBJ2-3, with 12 bases that match TRBD2. The CDR3 length is 19 residues. Trimming cost V 8 bases and J 0 bases; bases outside gene matches: 18. The germline V gene has CDR1 DFQATT and CDR2 SNEGSKA (reference sequence).

There are many counts of this clone. The V and J genes are TRBV5-4 and TRBJ2-3; no firm D call. With 2 bases removed from V and 5 bases from J, the gap between germline ends came to 6 bases. CDR3 size: 12 residues. CDR1 SGHNT and CDR2 YYREEE come from the germline V gene (reference sequence). CDR3 in DNA: TGTGCCAGCAGCTTTGACTTAGATACGCAGTATTTT. Protein: CASSFDLDTQYF. Using reference TRBV5-4 and TRBJ2-3 for the parts outside the CDR3, the full variable domain is ETGVTQSPTHLIKTRGQQVTLRCSSQSGHNTVSWYQQALGQGPQFIFQYYREEENGRGNFPPRFSGLQFPNYSSELNVNALELDDSALYLCASSFDLDTQYFGPGTRLTVL.

This clone was detected ten times or more. The chain carries TRBV7-2 and TRBJ1-5; the D gene is possibly TRBD1 (5 bases). The germline V and J ends were trimmed by 3 bases and 6 bases, with 15 bases remaining between them. This CDR3 has 15 amino acids. CDR1 and CDR2 (germline): SGHTA, FQGNSA. The CDR3 bases are TGTGCCAGCAGCTTTACGGGAGGGGCGGGTCAGCCCCAGCATTTT. It codes for CASSFTGGAGQPQHF.

This clone was seen at least ten times. The chain carries TRBV19 and TRBJ1-1; TRBD1 aligns across 7 bases. Germline CDR1 LNHDA, CDR2 SQIVND (reference sequence). This CDR3 is built from 16 residues. The ends lost 7 bases at V and 0 bases at J; junction bases unmatched: 11. CDR3 sequence: CASNKLAGTVNTEAFF. The CDR3 coding sequence is TGTGCCAGTAACAAACTCGCCGGGACAGTGAACACTGAAGCTTTCTTT.

In its sample, this clone was seen many times. V and J are TRBV2 and TRBJ2-7, with 7 bases that match TRBD1. Germline loops: CDR1 SNHLY, CDR2 FYNNEI. The length of the CDR3 is 11 residues. Unmatched junction bases numbered 4, after V lost 5 bases and J lost 9 bases. The CDR3 sequence is CASSLRQGQYF. As DNA, the CDR3 is TGTGCCAGCAGTCTTAGACAGGGGCAGTACTTC.